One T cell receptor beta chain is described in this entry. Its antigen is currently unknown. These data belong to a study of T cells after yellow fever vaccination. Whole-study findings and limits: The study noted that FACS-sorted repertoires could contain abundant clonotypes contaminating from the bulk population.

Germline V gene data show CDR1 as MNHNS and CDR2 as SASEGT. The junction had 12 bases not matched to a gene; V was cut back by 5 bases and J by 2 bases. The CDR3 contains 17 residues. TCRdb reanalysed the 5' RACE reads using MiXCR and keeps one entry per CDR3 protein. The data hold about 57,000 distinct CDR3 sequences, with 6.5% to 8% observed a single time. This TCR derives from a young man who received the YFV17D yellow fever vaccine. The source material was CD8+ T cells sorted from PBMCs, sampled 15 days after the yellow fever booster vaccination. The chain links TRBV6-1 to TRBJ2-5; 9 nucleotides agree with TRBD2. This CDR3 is CASSRLPGLALQETQYF. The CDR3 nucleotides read TGTGCCAGCAGTCGCCTTCCGGGACTAGCCTTACAAGAGACCCAGTACTTC.